The T cell receptor (beta chain) under discussion was sequenced for a study of blood T cell repertoires in COVID-19. This clone was detected a few times. With 4 bases clipped from V and 8 bases from J, the junction kept 8 bases outside the gene matches. Per the germline V gene, CDR1 is SGHRS and CDR2 is YFSETQ. The CDR3 is 13 amino acids. The protocol was immunoSEQ multiplex PCR, while the TCRdb copy is restricted to in-frame clones and leaves out a portion. The data show fewer than 120,000 clones, 72% seen once. The receptor was isolated from a woman aged 55-70 years with acute or convalescent COVID-19. The chain combines TRBV5-1 with TRBJ1-2; 7 bases are a match to TRBD1. Source material: peripheral blood. The CDR3 reads CASSLDRASGYTF. In DNA, the CDR3 is TGCGCCAGCAGCCTAGACAGGGCGAGCGGCTACACCTTC.